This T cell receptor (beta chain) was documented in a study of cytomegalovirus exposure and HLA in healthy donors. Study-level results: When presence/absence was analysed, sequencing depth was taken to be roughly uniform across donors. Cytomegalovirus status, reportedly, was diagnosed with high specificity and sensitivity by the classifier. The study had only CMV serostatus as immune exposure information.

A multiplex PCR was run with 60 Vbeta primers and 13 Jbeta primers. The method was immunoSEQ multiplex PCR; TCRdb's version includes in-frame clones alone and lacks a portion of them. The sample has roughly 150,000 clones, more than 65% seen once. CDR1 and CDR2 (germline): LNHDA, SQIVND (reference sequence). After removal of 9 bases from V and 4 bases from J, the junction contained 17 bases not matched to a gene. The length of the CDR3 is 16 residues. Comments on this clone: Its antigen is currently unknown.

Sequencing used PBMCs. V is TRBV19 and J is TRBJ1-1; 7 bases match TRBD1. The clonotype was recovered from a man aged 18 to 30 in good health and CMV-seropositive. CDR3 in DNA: TGTGCCAGCCGACTCGGAGAAGGAGGGGGCGGCACTGAAGCTTTCTTT. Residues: CASRLGEGGGGTEAFF. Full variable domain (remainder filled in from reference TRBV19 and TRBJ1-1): DGGITQSPKYLFRKEGQNVTLSCEQNLNHDAMYWYRQDPGQGLRLIYYSQIVNDFQKGDIAEGYSVSREKKESFPLTVTSAQKNPTAFYLCASRLGEGGGGTEAFFGQGTRLTVV.